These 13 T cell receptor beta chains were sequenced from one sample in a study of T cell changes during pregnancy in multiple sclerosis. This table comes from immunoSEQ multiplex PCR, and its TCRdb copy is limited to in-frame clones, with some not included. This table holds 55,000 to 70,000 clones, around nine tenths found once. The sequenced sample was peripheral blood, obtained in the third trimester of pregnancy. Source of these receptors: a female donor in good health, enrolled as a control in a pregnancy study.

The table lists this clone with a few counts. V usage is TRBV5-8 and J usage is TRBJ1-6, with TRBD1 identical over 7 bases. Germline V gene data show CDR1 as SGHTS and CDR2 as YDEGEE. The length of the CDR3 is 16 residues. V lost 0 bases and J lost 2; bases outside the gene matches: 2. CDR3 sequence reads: CASSLGGGTYNSPLHF. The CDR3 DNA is TGTGCCAGCAGCTTGGGAGGGGGCACCTATAATTCACCCCTCCACTTT.

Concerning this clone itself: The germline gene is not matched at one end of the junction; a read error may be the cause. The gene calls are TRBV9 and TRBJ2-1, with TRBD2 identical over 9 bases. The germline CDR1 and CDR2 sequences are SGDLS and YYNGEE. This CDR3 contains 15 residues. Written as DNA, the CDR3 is TGTGCCAGCAGCGTTAGCGGGGGTGCCTACCATGAGCAGTTCTTC. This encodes CASSVSGGAYHEQFF.

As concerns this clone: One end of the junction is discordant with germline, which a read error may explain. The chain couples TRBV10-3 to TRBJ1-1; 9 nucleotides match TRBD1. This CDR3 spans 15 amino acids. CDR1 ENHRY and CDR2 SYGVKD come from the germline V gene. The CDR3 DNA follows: TGTGCCGTCAGAGGGGGACAGGGAGTGAACACTGAAGCTTTCTTT. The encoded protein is CAVRGGQGVNTEAFF.

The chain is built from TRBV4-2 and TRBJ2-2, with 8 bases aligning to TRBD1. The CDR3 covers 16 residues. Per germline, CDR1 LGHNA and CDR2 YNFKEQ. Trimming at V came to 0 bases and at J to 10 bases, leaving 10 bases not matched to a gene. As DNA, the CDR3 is TGTGCCAGCAGCCAAGATATGGCAGGGGGCTACGAGGAGCTGTTTTTT. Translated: CASSQDMAGGYEELFF.

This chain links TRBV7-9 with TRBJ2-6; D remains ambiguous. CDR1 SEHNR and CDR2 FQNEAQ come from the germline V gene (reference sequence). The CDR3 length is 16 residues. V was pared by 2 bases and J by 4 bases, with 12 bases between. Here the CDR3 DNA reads TGTGCCAGCAGCTTAAGTAACGCGGCCGGGGCCAACGTCCTGACTTTC. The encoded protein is CASSLSNAAGANVLTF.

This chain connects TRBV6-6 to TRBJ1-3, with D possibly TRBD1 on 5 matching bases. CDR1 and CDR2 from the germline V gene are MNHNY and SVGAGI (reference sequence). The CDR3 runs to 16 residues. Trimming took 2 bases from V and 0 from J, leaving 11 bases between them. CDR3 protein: CASSYGAPPSGNTIYF. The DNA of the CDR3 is TGTGCCAGCAGTTACGGGGCCCCCCCCTCTGGAAACACCATATATTTT.

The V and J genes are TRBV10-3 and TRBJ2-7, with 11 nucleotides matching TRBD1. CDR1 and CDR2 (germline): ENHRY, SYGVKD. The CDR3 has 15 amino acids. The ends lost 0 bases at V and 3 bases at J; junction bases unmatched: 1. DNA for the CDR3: TGTGCCATCAGTGAGTCTGGGACAGGGGGCTACGAGCAGTACTTC. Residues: CAISESGTGGYEQYF.

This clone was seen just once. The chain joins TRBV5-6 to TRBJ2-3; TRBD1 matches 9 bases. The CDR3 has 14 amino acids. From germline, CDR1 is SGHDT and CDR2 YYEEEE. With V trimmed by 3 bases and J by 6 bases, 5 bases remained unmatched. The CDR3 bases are TGTGCCAGCAGCTCCGGGACAGGGATTGATACGCAGTATTTT. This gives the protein CASSSGTGIDTQYF.

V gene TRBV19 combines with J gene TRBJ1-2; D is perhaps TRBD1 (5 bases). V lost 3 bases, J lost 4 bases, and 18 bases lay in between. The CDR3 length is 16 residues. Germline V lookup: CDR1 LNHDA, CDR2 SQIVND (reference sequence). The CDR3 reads CASSILPQGAGYGYTF. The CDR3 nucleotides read TGTGCCAGTAGTATTCTACCCCAAGGGGCCGGCTATGGCTACACCTTC.

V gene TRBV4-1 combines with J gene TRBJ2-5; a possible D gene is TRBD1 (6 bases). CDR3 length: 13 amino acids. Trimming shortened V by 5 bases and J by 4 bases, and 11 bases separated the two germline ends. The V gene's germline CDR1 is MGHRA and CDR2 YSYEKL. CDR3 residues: CASSKQGLETQYF. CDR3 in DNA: TGCGCCAGCAGCAAGCAGGGGCTAGAGACCCAGTACTTC.

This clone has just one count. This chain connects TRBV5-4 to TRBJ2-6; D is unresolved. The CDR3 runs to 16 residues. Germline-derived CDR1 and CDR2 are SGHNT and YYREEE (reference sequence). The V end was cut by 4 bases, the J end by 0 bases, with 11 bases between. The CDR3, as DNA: TGTGCCAGCAGCGTGCTATCGAGCTCTGGGGCCAACGTCCTGACTTTC. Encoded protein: CASSVLSSSGANVLTF.

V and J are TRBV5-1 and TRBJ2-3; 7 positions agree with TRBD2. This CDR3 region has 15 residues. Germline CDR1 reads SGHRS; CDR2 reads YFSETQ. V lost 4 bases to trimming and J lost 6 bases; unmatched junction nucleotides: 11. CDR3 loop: CASSLVLAGDDTQYF. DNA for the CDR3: TGCGCCAGCAGCCTCGTTCTGGCGGGGGACGATACGCAGTATTTT. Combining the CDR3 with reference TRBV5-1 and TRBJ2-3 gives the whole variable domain KAGVTQTPRYLIKTRGQQVTLSCSPISGHRSVSWYQQTPGQGLQFLFEYFSETQRNKGNFPGRFSGRQFSNSRSEMNVSTLELGDSALYLCASSLVLAGDDTQYFGPGTRLTVL.

CDR3 in DNA: TGCAGCGTGGCGGAGGGGGCCACTGAAGCTTTCTTT. It codes for CSVAEGATEAFF. This chain links TRBV29-1 with TRBJ1-1; 7 bases agree with TRBD1. V dropped 6 bases and J dropped 4; count of bases not matched to a gene: 5. The CDR3 has 12 amino acids. CDR1 is SQVTM and CDR2 is ANQGSEA in the germline V gene.